This section outlines one T cell receptor beta chain sequence together with its context. The V end was cut by 7 bases, the J end by 1 base, with 17 bases between. CDR1 is SGHKS, CDR2 YYEKEE, per germline (reference sequence). This CDR3 comprises 15 residues. This specimen belongs to a study of CD8+CD57+ T cells in acquired aplastic anemia. For CDR3 and TCR beta VDJ profiling, genomic DNA was the template used. TCRdb redid the calling of the reads with MiXCR, one entry per CDR3 protein. The profile shows roughly 250,000 distinct CDR3 sequences, 82% of them singletons. Those patients picked for sequencing had displayed CD8+CD57+ cell expansion on flow cytometry.

The chain carries TRBV5-5 and TRBJ1-1, with unresolved D. The receptor was isolated from a human donor with aplastic anemia. The material sequenced was sorted CD4+, CD8+, or CD8+CD57+ T cells (not recorded which) from PBMCs. CDR3 sequence reads: CASSLDAAGNTEAFF. The CDR3 DNA is TGTGCCAGCTCATTAGATGCGGCGGGGAACACTGAAGCTTTCTTT.